This is a list of T cell receptor beta chains from one sample in a study of blood T cell repertoires in COVID-19. Only in-frame clones appear in the TCRdb table, and some are missing; sequencing was by immunoSEQ multiplex PCR. The repertoire holds about 280,000 clones, about nine tenths seen once, with approximately 9% in the top ten. The sample consisted of peripheral blood. These receptors originate from a man aged 40-55 years with active or convalescent COVID-19. CDR3s include the opening cysteine and the closing phenylalanine or tryptophan. Fields, in order: CDR3 protein, CDR3 DNA, clone size, J gene, D gene, V gene. The D gene is left open where the match is weak. Part of the rows lack a size; the others show once, few, many or a class for expanded clones.

cdr3_aa: CASSAGLAEHNEQFF
cdr3_nt: TGTGCCAGCAGCGCCGGACTAGCGGAACACAATGAGCAGTTCTTC
clone_size: .
j_call: TRBJ2-1
d_call: TRBD2
v_call: TRBV11-3

cdr3_aa: CASRDTRTGGELFF
cdr3_nt: TGTGCCAGCCGGGACACCCGTACTGGCGGGGAGCTGTTTTTT
clone_size: .
j_call: TRBJ2-2
d_call: .
v_call: TRBV11-2

cdr3_aa: CATSDGGQGGSYNEQFF
cdr3_nt: TGTGCCACCAGTGATGGGGGACAGGGGGGCTCCTACAATGAGCAGTTCTTC
clone_size: .
j_call: TRBJ2-1
d_call: TRBD1
v_call: TRBV24-1

cdr3_aa: CAISDSQGRGEKLFF
cdr3_nt: TGTGCCATCAGTGACTCCCAGGGGAGGGGGGAAAAACTGTTTTTT
clone_size: .
j_call: TRBJ1-4
d_call: .
v_call: TRBV10-3

cdr3_aa: CASRDRGPTDTQYF
cdr3_nt: TGTGCCAGCAGGGACAGGGGGCCCACAGATACGCAGTATTTT
clone_size: .
j_call: TRBJ2-3
d_call: TRBD1
v_call: TRBV28

cdr3_aa: CASSLSWAEMPYGYTF
cdr3_nt: TGTGCCAGCAGCTTGTCTTGGGCCGAGATGCCCTATGGCTACACCTTC
clone_size: .
j_call: TRBJ1-2
d_call: .
v_call: TRBV5-5

cdr3_aa: CASSQETAPRQYF
cdr3_nt: TGTGCCAGCAGCCAAGAGACTGCCCCCCGGCAGTACTTC
clone_size: .
j_call: TRBJ2-7
d_call: .
v_call: TRBV3-1/TRBV3-2

cdr3_aa: CASSGTGQGNTEAFF
cdr3_nt: TGTGCCAGCAGTGGGACAGGTCAGGGAAACACTGAAGCTTTCTTT
clone_size: .
j_call: TRBJ1-1
d_call: TRBD1
v_call: TRBV28

cdr3_aa: CASSSSPRGLRNTGELFF
cdr3_nt: TGTGCCAGTAGTTCCTCTCCTCGAGGCCTACGGAATACCGGGGAGCTGTTTTTT
clone_size: .
j_call: TRBJ2-2
d_call: .
v_call: TRBV19

cdr3_aa: CASSPHPGTSNNEQFF
cdr3_nt: TGTGCCAGCAGTCCACACCCCGGGACTTCAAACAATGAGCAGTTCTTC
clone_size: .
j_call: TRBJ2-1
d_call: .
v_call: TRBV25-1

cdr3_aa: CASSSHQTGPYGYTF
cdr3_nt: TGTGCCAGCAGCTCGCACCAGACAGGGCCCTATGGCTACACCTTC
clone_size: .
j_call: TRBJ1-2
d_call: TRBD1
v_call: TRBV7-8

cdr3_aa: CASSQTGGREKEQFF
cdr3_nt: TGTGCCAGCAGCCAGACAGGGGGCCGAGAAAAAGAGCAGTTCTTC
clone_size: .
j_call: TRBJ2-1
d_call: TRBD1
v_call: TRBV11-2

cdr3_aa: CASSPRSGPNTGELFF
cdr3_nt: TGTGCCAGCAGCCCGCGTTCTGGGCCGAACACCGGGGAGCTGTTTTTT
clone_size: .
j_call: TRBJ2-2
d_call: .
v_call: TRBV11-3

cdr3_aa: CAWSTTGTAGYTF
cdr3_nt: TGTGCCTGGAGTACAACCGGGACTGCTGGCTACACCTTC
clone_size: .
j_call: TRBJ1-2
d_call: .
v_call: TRBV30

cdr3_aa: CASSVQGPRDTQYF
cdr3_nt: TGTGCCAGCAGCGTACAGGGGCCGAGGGATACGCAGTATTTT
clone_size: .
j_call: TRBJ2-3
d_call: .
v_call: TRBV9

cdr3_aa: CASSLVAGDTGELFF
cdr3_nt: TGCGCCAGCAGCTTGGTGGCAGGGGACACCGGGGAGCTGTTTTTT
clone_size: .
j_call: TRBJ2-2
d_call: .
v_call: TRBV5-1

cdr3_aa: CAWRGEGPPLHF
cdr3_nt: TGTGCCTGGCGGGGGGAAGGGCCACCCCTCCACTTT
clone_size: once
j_call: TRBJ1-6
d_call: .
v_call: TRBV30

cdr3_aa: CASSLGRILRSMNTEAFF
cdr3_nt: TGTGCCAGCAGCTTAGGTCGCATCCTAAGGAGCATGAACACTGAAGCTTTCTTT
clone_size: once
j_call: TRBJ1-1
d_call: .
v_call: TRBV11-2

cdr3_aa: CASSRPGQGRLGNQPQHF
cdr3_nt: TGTGCCAGTAGCCGACCGGGACAGGGAAGGTTAGGCAATCAGCCCCAGCATTTT
clone_size: .
j_call: TRBJ1-5
d_call: TRBD1
v_call: TRBV19

cdr3_aa: CATSKGGQGVLEQYF
cdr3_nt: TGTGCCACCTCCAAGGGGGGACAGGGGGTGCTCGAGCAGTACTTC
clone_size: .
j_call: TRBJ2-7
d_call: TRBD1
v_call: TRBV27

cdr3_aa: CATQAAGGPNEQFF
cdr3_nt: TGTGCCACCCAGGCTGCGGGAGGGCCTAATGAGCAGTTCTTC
clone_size: .
j_call: TRBJ2-1
d_call: TRBD2
v_call: TRBV19

cdr3_aa: CAWSVWSGDLHGEQYF
cdr3_nt: TGTGCCTGGAGTGTCTGGTCGGGGGACCTCCACGGGGAGCAGTACTTC
clone_size: .
j_call: TRBJ2-7
d_call: .
v_call: TRBV30

cdr3_aa: CASSQDPRRGLYNEQFF
cdr3_nt: TGCGCCAGCAGCCAAGATCCCCGGCGGGGACTCTACAATGAGCAGTTCTTC
clone_size: .
j_call: TRBJ2-1
d_call: .
v_call: TRBV4-1

cdr3_aa: CASSAGGAPETQYF
cdr3_nt: TGTGCCAGCAGCGCCGGGGGGGCCCCAGAGACCCAGTACTTC
clone_size: .
j_call: TRBJ2-5
d_call: TRBD2
v_call: TRBV9

cdr3_aa: CASSSSGRVNEQFF
cdr3_nt: TGCGCCAGCAGCTCTAGCGGGAGGGTTAATGAGCAGTTCTTC
clone_size: .
j_call: TRBJ2-1
d_call: TRBD2
v_call: TRBV10-1

cdr3_aa: CASSTGPQMNTEAFF
cdr3_nt: TGTGCCAGCAGCACCGGTCCACAGATGAACACTGAAGCTTTCTTT
clone_size: once
j_call: TRBJ1-1
d_call: .
v_call: TRBV11-3

cdr3_aa: CATHPSGGYEQYF
cdr3_nt: TGTGCCACCCACCCTAGCGGGGGTTACGAGCAGTACTTC
clone_size: .
j_call: TRBJ2-7
d_call: TRBD2
v_call: TRBV6-5

cdr3_aa: CASSSGQNTGELFF
cdr3_nt: TGTGCCAGCAGTTCCGGACAGAACACCGGGGAGCTGTTTTTT
clone_size: .
j_call: TRBJ2-2
d_call: .
v_call: TRBV9

cdr3_aa: CASSQDAGPSYEQYF
cdr3_nt: TGCGCCAGCAGCCAAGATGCGGGGCCTTCCTACGAGCAGTACTTC
clone_size: .
j_call: TRBJ2-7
d_call: .
v_call: TRBV4-1

cdr3_aa: CASSFNGQGSYGYTF
cdr3_nt: TGTGCCAGCAGCTTTAATGGCCAGGGTTCCTATGGCTACACCTTC
clone_size: few
j_call: TRBJ1-2
d_call: .
v_call: TRBV13

cdr3_aa: CASSYLSGNTIYF
cdr3_nt: TGTGCCAGCAGTTATCTCTCTGGAAACACCATATATTTT
clone_size: once
j_call: TRBJ1-3
d_call: .
v_call: TRBV6-5

cdr3_aa: CASSPETDRDGYGYTF
cdr3_nt: TGTGCCAGCAGCCCTGAAACTGACAGGGATGGCTATGGCTACACCTTC
clone_size: .
j_call: TRBJ1-2
d_call: .
v_call: TRBV12-1

cdr3_aa: CASSLGRADEQFF
cdr3_nt: TGTGCCAGCAGCTTAGGCAGGGCAGATGAGCAGTTCTTC
clone_size: .
j_call: TRBJ2-1
d_call: .
v_call: TRBV7-3

cdr3_aa: CSTRTGGRVDTIYF
cdr3_nt: TGCAGCACTCGGACAGGGGGGCGCGTGGACACCATATATTTT
clone_size: .
j_call: TRBJ1-3
d_call: TRBD1
v_call: TRBV29-1

cdr3_aa: CASSSTGGLYTSTDTQYF
cdr3_nt: TGTGCCAGCAGCTCGACAGGGGGATTGTACACCAGCACAGATACGCAGTATTTT
clone_size: .
j_call: TRBJ2-3
d_call: TRBD1
v_call: TRBV11-2

cdr3_aa: CASSLGPGSYEQYF
cdr3_nt: TGTGCCAGCAGCCTCGGACCGGGATCCTACGAGCAGTACTTC
clone_size: .
j_call: TRBJ2-7
d_call: .
v_call: TRBV7-2

cdr3_aa: CAISDPRSIGRGYSTGELFF
cdr3_nt: TGTGCCATCAGTGACCCGAGGAGTATAGGTAGGGGGTACAGCACCGGGGAGCTGTTTTTT
clone_size: few
j_call: TRBJ2-2
d_call: .
v_call: TRBV10-3

cdr3_aa: CASSQGQANYGYTF
cdr3_nt: TGTGCCAGCAGCCAGGGACAGGCCAACTATGGCTACACCTTC
clone_size: .
j_call: TRBJ1-2
d_call: TRBD1
v_call: TRBV11-3

cdr3_aa: CAISDSFSYNSPLHF
cdr3_nt: TGTGCCATCAGTGACAGTTTCTCCTATAATTCACCCCTCCACTTT
clone_size: .
j_call: TRBJ1-6
d_call: .
v_call: TRBV10-3

cdr3_aa: CASSLGGSAGETQYF
cdr3_nt: TGTGCCAGCAGCTTAGGGGGGAGCGCGGGGGAGACCCAGTACTTC
clone_size: once
j_call: TRBJ2-5
d_call: .
v_call: TRBV11-3

cdr3_aa: CSVVTSGRQYNEQFF
cdr3_nt: TGCAGCGTTGTGACTAGCGGGAGACAATACAATGAGCAGTTCTTC
clone_size: .
j_call: TRBJ2-1
d_call: TRBD2
v_call: TRBV29-1

cdr3_aa: CASSPRGSGGEFDSPLHF
cdr3_nt: TGTGCCAGCTCACCACGAGGGTCGGGGGGGGAATTTGATTCACCCCTCCACTTT
clone_size: .
j_call: TRBJ1-6
d_call: .
v_call: TRBV18

cdr3_aa: CAIGGPEEKLFF
cdr3_nt: TGTGCCATCGGCGGGCCCGAAGAAAAACTGTTTTTT
clone_size: .
j_call: TRBJ1-4
d_call: .
v_call: TRBV10-3

cdr3_aa: CASSLLQGFGNEQFF
cdr3_nt: TGTGCCAGCAGTTTATTACAGGGATTTGGGAATGAGCAGTTCTTC
clone_size: .
j_call: TRBJ2-1
d_call: .
v_call: TRBV28

cdr3_aa: CASRRWGGQTMNTEAFF
cdr3_nt: TGTGCCAGCAGAAGATGGGGTGGACAGACAATGAACACTGAAGCTTTCTTT
clone_size: .
j_call: TRBJ1-1
d_call: .
v_call: TRBV27

cdr3_aa: CASSWGQGAEKLFF
cdr3_nt: TGTGCCAGCAGTTGGGGGCAGGGAGCCGAAAAACTGTTTTTT
clone_size: .
j_call: TRBJ1-4
d_call: .
v_call: TRBV6-6

cdr3_aa: CASRYAANEQFF
cdr3_nt: TGTGCCAGCAGATACGCCGCGAATGAGCAGTTCTTC
clone_size: .
j_call: TRBJ2-1
d_call: .
v_call: TRBV5-4

cdr3_aa: CASSEGSGNSPLHF
cdr3_nt: TGTGCCAGCAGTGAAGGTTCAGGAAATTCACCCCTCCACTTT
clone_size: .
j_call: TRBJ1-6
d_call: .
v_call: TRBV6-1

cdr3_aa: CASSLPLEQGRRYF
cdr3_nt: TGTGCCAGCAGCTTACCTCTTGAACAGGGGCGTAGGTACTTC
clone_size: few
j_call: TRBJ2-5
d_call: TRBD1
v_call: TRBV7-9

cdr3_aa: CASSSSRQGGGYTF
cdr3_nt: TGTGCCAGCAGCTCCTCACGACAGGGTGGTGGCTACACCTTC
clone_size: .
j_call: TRBJ1-2
d_call: TRBD1
v_call: TRBV7-2

cdr3_aa: CASTDRGLGSPLHF
cdr3_nt: TGTGCCAGTACTGATAGGGGGCTTGGTTCACCCCTCCACTTT
clone_size: .
j_call: TRBJ1-6
d_call: TRBD1
v_call: TRBV19

cdr3_aa: CASSPIGTNYEQYF
cdr3_nt: TGTGCCAGCAGCCCCATCGGGACAAACTACGAGCAGTACTTC
clone_size: .
j_call: TRBJ2-7
d_call: .
v_call: TRBV14

cdr3_aa: CASSLLGQGADRLNEQFF
cdr3_nt: TGTGCCAGCAGCCTACTTGGGCAGGGGGCAGATAGGTTAAATGAGCAGTTCTTC
clone_size: once
j_call: TRBJ2-1
d_call: TRBD1
v_call: TRBV4-2

cdr3_aa: CASSSQAGSRETQYF
cdr3_nt: TGTGCCAGCAGCTCCCAAGCGGGATCGAGGGAGACCCAGTACTTC
clone_size: .
j_call: TRBJ2-5
d_call: TRBD2
v_call: TRBV7-2

cdr3_aa: CASSLGRSGNNSPLHF
cdr3_nt: TGTGCCAGCAGCTTAGGTAGATCAGGAAATAATTCACCCCTCCACTTT
clone_size: .
j_call: TRBJ1-6
d_call: .
v_call: TRBV13